The clone carrying this T cell receptor beta chain was counted at least ten times. Antigen unknown. Noted time point: persistent/refractory GD, antithyroid drugs over 5 years with positive TRAb. TCR sequences were obtained from RNA taken from PBMCs. These data belong to a study of regulatory T cells in long-lasting Graves disease. Regarding the study as a whole: Owing to a sample size that was small, accuracy may have been reduced. The researchers studied only peripheral blood, not thyroid tissue.

V lost 4 bases and J lost 4; bases outside the gene matches: 8. The length of the CDR3 is 15 residues. Germline lookup yields CDR1 MNHGY and CDR2 SVAAGI. Arm-PCR with iRepertoire HTBI primers amplified the CDR3 regions for these TCR beta libraries. Each CDR3 protein gets one entry after TCRdb re-called the multiplex PCR reads with MiXCR. The sample has about 660,000 distinct CDR3 sequences, roughly 30% seen once. This TCR derives from a female donor with Graves disease. The specimen was peripheral blood mononuclear cells (PBMCs), collected when the disease was refractory, from a patient treated with antithyroid drugs. This rearrangement joins TRBV6-9 to TRBJ1-1; 8 nucleotides align to TRBD1. The CDR3 loop reads CASSSWTGRVTEAFF. CDR3 nucleotides: TGTGCCAGCAGTTCTTGGACAGGGAGGGTCACTGAAGCTTTCTTT.